The clone carrying this T cell receptor beta chain was observed at least ten times. Its specificity is unknown. The sample belongs to a study of human T cells and chemical hapten exposure. The time point denotes: pre-sensitization, week 0. The sample's treatment: therapeutic diphenylcyclopropenone sensitization with weekly scalp DPC. Unique molecular identifiers were linked by the library to individual cDNA molecules. TCRdb re-analysed the RACE reads in MiXCR, keeping a single row per CDR3 protein. The data hold tens of thousands of distinct CDR3 sequences, with roughly 10% observed a single time. The CDR3 runs to 17 residues. The germline gives CDR1 LGHDT, CDR2 YNNKEL (reference sequence). V lost 4 bases, J lost 7 bases, and 15 bases stayed unmatched. Study-wide results and caveats: With regard to DPC sensitization, TCRs above 1 in 1000 frequency did not change. Controls formed significantly fewer large CDR3 similarity clusters than expanded TCRs did.

Specimen: whole blood, collected in connection with sensitization to the hapten diphenylcyclopropenone (DPC). This rearrangement joins TRBV3-1 to TRBJ2-1, with TRBD1 matching over 8 bases. The receptor was derived from a man aged 25 to 40 with alopecia areata. Some clones in this sample may be carry-over from other donors' samples. The CDR3 sequence is CASSLRTGLGLINEQFF. As DNA, the CDR3 is TGTGCCAGCAGCCTCCGGACAGGGCTTGGCCTGATAAATGAGCAGTTCTTC.